A single sample is the source of the 3 T cell receptor beta chains below, sequenced in a study of blood T cell repertoires in COVID-19. Produced via immunoSEQ multiplex PCR; TCRdb's table is partial and in-frame only. The data hold over 250,000 clones, with 80% to 95% observed a single time. The material sequenced was PBMCs or T cells enriched from blood (not recorded which). Receptors were obtained from a woman in her thirties who had recovered from COVID-19.

This chain connects TRBV27 to TRBJ1-2; 8 bases fit TRBD1. The germline V gene has CDR1 MNHEY and CDR2 SMNVEV (reference sequence). The CDR3 extends over 16 amino acids. J gave up 8 bases and V 4 bases, and 15 bases lay outside the gene matches. CDR3 sequence: CASSSLGARGQLGYTF. For the CDR3, the DNA is TGTGCCAGCAGTTCTCTTGGGGCCAGGGGGCAACTGGGCTACACCTTC.

V and J are TRBV30 and TRBJ1-5; D remains ambiguous. Trimming removed 2 bases at V and 6 bases at J, with 14 bases between. The CDR3 is 14 amino acids. Germline V lookup: CDR1 GTSNPN, CDR2 SVGIG (reference sequence). The CDR3 DNA sequence: TGTGCCTGGAGTAGGACTCTAGACGTTCAGCCCCAGCATTTT. Protein: CAWSRTLDVQPQHF.

The V call is TRBV7-9, the J call TRBJ2-3, with 14 positions matching TRBD2. V lost 3 bases to trimming and J lost 3 bases; unmatched junction nucleotides: 5. From germline, CDR1 is SEHNR and CDR2 FQNEAQ (reference sequence). The CDR3 runs 17 residues. In DNA, the CDR3 is TGTGCCAGCAGCTTTGACGGACTAGCGGGAGGTACAGATACGCAGTATTTT. This gives the protein CASSFDGLAGGTDTQYF.